Shown below are 11 T cell receptor beta chains from a single sample sequenced in a study of cytomegalovirus exposure and HLA in healthy donors. PCR was performed using 60 Vbeta and 13 Jbeta primers. Measured with immunoSEQ multiplex PCR; TCRdb has only the in-frame clones, and not every one. The table shows fewer than 250,000 clones, with 74% occurring only once. The specimen sequenced was PBMCs. The receptors stem from a woman in her thirties in good health and CMV-seropositive.

Written as DNA, the CDR3 is TGTGCCATCAGTGACCGACTAGCGGGAGGGCCTTTAGGATGGATCAATGAGCAGTTCTTC. The encoded protein is CAISDRLAGGPLGWINEQFF. The chain links TRBV10-3 to TRBJ2-1; 14 nucleotides agree with TRBD2. CDR1 ENHRY and CDR2 SYGVKD come from the germline V gene. The CDR3 covers 20 residues. With 3 bases clipped from V and 6 bases from J, the junction kept 16 bases outside the gene matches.

Only a few counts were recorded for this clone. This chain joins TRBV7-8 and TRBJ2-1; D is possibly TRBD1 (5 bases). Trimming cost V 4 bases and J 6 bases, with 10 bases left between them. Germline CDR1 SGHVS, CDR2 FQNEAQ. The CDR3 runs 13 residues. CDR3 in DNA: TGTGCCAGCAGCTGGTATAGGGGCAATGAGCAGTTCTTC. This gives the protein CASSWYRGNEQFF.

This clone has just a few counts. This sequence joins TRBV11-2 and TRBJ1-2, with D possibly matching TRBD1 (5 bases). CDR1 and CDR2 (germline): SGHAT, FQNNGV. The CDR3 consists of 13 residues. Trimming shortened V by 6 bases and J by 0 bases, and 8 bases separated the two germline ends. DNA of the CDR3: TGTGCCAGCAGTGAACAGGCTAACTATGGCTACACCTTC. Protein product: CASSEQANYGYTF.

For the CDR3, the DNA is TGTGCCAGCAGTTCAGACAGGCGAGGGGAGCTGTTTTTT. Translation: CASSSDRRGELFF. J is TRBJ2-2 and V is TRBV7-6; D may be TRBD1 (6 bases). The germline V and J ends were trimmed by 6 bases and 8 bases, with 13 bases remaining between them. This CDR3 spans 13 amino acids. From germline, CDR1 is SGHVS and CDR2 FNYEAQ. Combining the CDR3 with reference TRBV7-6 and TRBJ2-2 gives the whole variable domain GAGVSQSPRYKVTKRGQDVALRCDPISGHVSLYWYRQALGQGPEFLTYFNYEAQQDKSGLPNDRFSAERPEGSISTLTIQRTEQRDSAMYRCASSSDRRGELFFGEGSRLTVL.

The genes are TRBV18 and TRBJ2-7, with 8 bases fitting TRBD1. This CDR3 has 13 residues. V shed 8 bases and J 3 bases; nucleotides not matched to a gene: 6. The germline gives CDR1 KGHSH, CDR2 LQKENI. CDR3 region: CASRGQGIYEQYF. DNA for the CDR3: TGTGCCAGCCGAGGACAGGGAATCTACGAGCAGTACTTC.

The chain has TRBV19 and TRBJ1-2; TRBD1 agrees at 7 bases. The V gene's germline CDR1 is LNHDA and CDR2 SQIVND (reference sequence). V lost 5 bases to trimming and J lost 4 bases; unmatched junction nucleotides: 7. CDR3 size: 14 residues. The CDR3 spells CASSPTGLGYGYTF. CDR3 bases: TGTGCCAGTAGTCCGACAGGGTTGGGCTATGGCTACACCTTC.

The V call is TRBV28, the J call TRBJ2-1; D is ambiguous. From germline, CDR1 is MDHEN and CDR2 SYDVKM. There are 14 residues in the CDR3. Between the trimmed V and J ends, which lost 4 bases and 5 bases, there was a span of 12 bases. The CDR3 DNA follows: TGTGCCAGCAGTTACCAGTGGGCGAACAATGAGCAGTTCTTC. Translated: CASSYQWANNEQFF.

The count of this clone is one. The V gene is TRBV6-5, the J gene TRBJ2-5; D unresolved. The closer fit of TRBJ2-7 to the DNA end suggests the J call may be wrong. CDR1 and CDR2 from the germline V gene are MNHEY and SVGAGI. There are 13 residues in the CDR3. In DNA, the CDR3 is TGTGCCAGCAGTTCCCGGTTTGTGTACGAGCAGTACTTC. Translation: CASSSRFVYEQYF.

The DNA for the CDR3 is TGTGCCAGCAGTGCAACCGGGACAGGGGACTACGAGCAGTACTTC. Translation gives CASSATGTGDYEQYF. This chain joins TRBV6-1 and TRBJ2-7, with 10 bases fitting TRBD1. The CDR3 is 15 residues long. CDR1 is MNHNS, CDR2 SASEGT, per germline. The V and J ends lost 4 bases and 3 bases, in that order; junction bases with no gene match: 6.

The V gene is TRBV9, the J gene TRBJ1-3; D is undetermined. Germline V gene data show CDR1 as SGDLS and CDR2 as YYNGEE. This CDR3 region has 12 residues. The V and J ends lost 4 bases and 6 bases respectively, with 8 bases between them. The CDR3 DNA is TGTGCCAGCAGCCCGCTAGAAAACACCATATATTTT. Translating gives CASSPLENTIYF.

The CDR3 bases are TGTGCCAGCGGGAGGGTGACCTTGGGCGAGCAGTACTTC. The encoded protein is CASGRVTLGEQYF. The chain links TRBV6-6 to TRBJ2-7; 7 bases fit TRBD2. Losses at the gene ends were 8 bases for V and 6 bases for J; bases not matched to a gene: 10. The CDR3 runs 13 residues. The germline CDR1 and CDR2 sequences are MNHNY and SVGAGI (reference sequence).